These 5 T cell receptor beta chains originate from one sample sequenced in a study of STAT5B mutations in CD4+ large granular lymphocyte leukemia. Some clones are missing from TCRdb's copy, which holds only in-frame ones; the method was immunoSEQ multiplex PCR. The repertoire includes 30,000 to 35,000 clones, approximately 69% of them detected once, and 2.5% to 3% sits in the top ten. The sample taken for sequencing was CD4+ T cells from blood buffy coats. All receptors derive from a human donor in good health.

V and J are TRBV19 and TRBJ2-7; the D is unclear. CDR3 length equals 11 residues. The V end was cut by 10 bases, the J end by 2 bases, with 9 bases between. CDR1 and CDR2 from the germline V gene are LNHDA and SQIVND (reference sequence). CDR3 region: CATSRAYEQYF. The CDR3 DNA reads TGTGCCACCTCCCGAGCCTACGAGCAGTACTTC. The variable domain in full, completed from reference TRBV19 and TRBJ2-7, reads DGGITQSPKYLFRKEGQNVTLSCEQNLNHDAMYWYRQDPGQGLRLIYYSQIVNDFQKGDIAEGYSVSREKKESFPLTVTSAQKNPTAFYLCATSRAYEQYFGPGTRLTVT.

The J gene is TRBJ2-2, the V gene TRBV2; D gene ambiguous. Looked up from germline, CDR1 is SNHLY and CDR2 is FYNNEI. Trimming shortened V by 3 bases and J by 2 bases, and 13 bases separated the two germline ends. This CDR3 spans 16 amino acids. The CDR3 protein is CASSDSLGGNTGELFF. CDR3 DNA: TGTGCCAGCAGTGATTCTTTGGGTGGAAACACCGGGGAGCTGTTTTTT.

This chain connects TRBV19 to TRBJ1-6; 9 nucleotides align to TRBD1. V lost 7 bases to trimming and J lost 3 bases; unmatched junction nucleotides: 4. Germline V gives CDR1 LNHDA, CDR2 SQIVND (reference sequence). This CDR3 region has 15 residues. The CDR3 sequence is CASMGQGGYNSPLHF. The CDR3 DNA is TGTGCCAGTATGGGACAGGGAGGCTATAATTCACCCCTCCACTTT. The complete variable domain, with remaining parts taken from reference TRBV19 and TRBJ1-6, reads DGGITQSPKYLFRKEGQNVTLSCEQNLNHDAMYWYRQDPGQGLRLIYYSQIVNDFQKGDIAEGYSVSREKKESFPLTVTSAQKNPTAFYLCASMGQGGYNSPLHFGNGTRLTVT.

The chain couples TRBV7-3 to TRBJ2-5; possibly TRBD1 or TRBD2 for D (5 bases each). The CDR3 has 14 amino acids. CDR1 and CDR2 from the germline V gene are SGHTA and FQGTGA. The V gene lost 3 bases and the J gene lost 4 bases, with 12 bases spanning the gap. The CDR3 bases are TGTGCCAGCAGCTTGGGACCGCGCGGAGAGACCCAGTACTTC. Translated: CASSLGPRGETQYF.

The chain couples TRBV7-2 to TRBJ2-7; 8 bases align to TRBD2. Trimming took 3 bases from V and 0 from J; bases not matched to a gene: 10. The CDR3 loop spans 17 amino acids. Germline V gives CDR1 SGHTA, CDR2 FQGNSA. The CDR3 here is CASSFVTGRGASYEQYF. In DNA, the CDR3 is TGTGCCAGCAGCTTTGTCACCGGGCGGGGGGCCTCCTACGAGCAGTACTTC. Supplemented by reference TRBV7-2 and TRBJ2-7, the full variable domain reads GAGVSQSPSNKVTEKGKDVELRCDPISGHTALYWYRQSLGQGLEFLIYFQGNSAPDKSGLPSDRFSAERTGGSVSTLTIQRTQQEDSAVYLCASSFVTGRGASYEQYFGPGTRLTVT.